Listed here are 2 T cell receptor beta chains from one sample, sequenced in a study of a mutant IDH1 vaccine in newly diagnosed glioma. Time point defined: baseline, week 1 (first vaccination visit). Treatment: pre-vaccination baseline after standard-of-care therapy. Assay used: immunoSEQ multiplex PCR; TCRdb lists only in-frame clones, some missing. The sample consists of approximately 67,000 clones, about 83% of them appearing once. The material sequenced was peripheral blood mononuclear cells (PBMCs), taken from a glioma patient treated with radiotherapy, temozolomide or both. The origin of the receptors is a young woman with glioma. Some clones in this sample may be carry-over from other donors' samples.

The J gene is TRBJ2-3, the V gene TRBV30; D is unresolved. Germline values: CDR1 GTSNPN, CDR2 SVGIG (reference sequence). This CDR3 has 13 amino acids. The V gene lost 8 bases and the J gene lost 0 bases, with 12 bases spanning the gap. CDR3 sequence reads: CAGEDPSTDTQYF. As DNA, the CDR3 is TGTGCCGGAGAGGATCCTAGCACAGATACGCAGTATTTT.

The genes are TRBV7-2 and TRBJ2-5, with TRBD2 identical over 9 bases. This CDR3 is 14 amino acids long. Trimming removed 3 bases from V and 5 bases from J; junction bases left unmatched: 4. Germline lookup yields CDR1 SGHTA and CDR2 FQGNSA. CDR3 region: CASSFLAGRETQYF. CDR3 coding DNA: TGTGCCAGCAGCTTCCTAGCGGGGAGGGAGACCCAGTACTTC.